This TCR beta chain was documented in a study of T cell responses to AZD1222 COVID-19 vaccine. This CDR3 region has 14 residues. Trimming took 4 bases from V and 1 from J; bases not matched to a gene: 0. Germline CDR1 and CDR2: ENHRY and SYGVKD. The method was immunoSEQ multiplex PCR; TCRdb's version includes in-frame clones alone and lacks a portion of them. The sample has around 91,000 clones; roughly 84% are singletons. The sample consisted of peripheral blood, taken on day 0 of AZD1222 vaccination. This receptor was obtained from an adult in good health. This chain joins TRBV10-3 and TRBJ1-3, with 8 positions matching TRBD1. The CDR3 region has the DNA TGTGCCATCAGTGGGACAGGGTCTGGAAACACCATATATTTT. This sequence encodes CAISGTGSGNTIYF.